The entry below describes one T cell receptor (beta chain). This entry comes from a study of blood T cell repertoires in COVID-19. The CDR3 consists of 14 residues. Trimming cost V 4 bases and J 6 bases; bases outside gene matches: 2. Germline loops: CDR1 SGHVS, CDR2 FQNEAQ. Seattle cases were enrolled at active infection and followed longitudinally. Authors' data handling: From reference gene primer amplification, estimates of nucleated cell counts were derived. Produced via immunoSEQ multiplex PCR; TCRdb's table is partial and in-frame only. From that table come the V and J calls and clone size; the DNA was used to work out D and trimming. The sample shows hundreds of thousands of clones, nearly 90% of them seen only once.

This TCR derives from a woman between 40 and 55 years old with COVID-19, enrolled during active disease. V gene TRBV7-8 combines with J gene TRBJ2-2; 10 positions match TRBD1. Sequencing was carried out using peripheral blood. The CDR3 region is CASSSGQGAGELFF. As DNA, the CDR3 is TGTGCCAGCAGCTCCGGACAGGGGGCCGGGGAGCTGTTTTTT. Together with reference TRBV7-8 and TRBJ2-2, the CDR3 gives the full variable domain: GAGVSQSPRYKVAKRGQDVALRCDPISGHVSLFWYQQALGQGPEFLTYFQNEAQLDKSGLPSDRFFAERPEGSVSTLKIQRTQQEDSAVYLCASSSGQGAGELFFGEGSRLTVL.